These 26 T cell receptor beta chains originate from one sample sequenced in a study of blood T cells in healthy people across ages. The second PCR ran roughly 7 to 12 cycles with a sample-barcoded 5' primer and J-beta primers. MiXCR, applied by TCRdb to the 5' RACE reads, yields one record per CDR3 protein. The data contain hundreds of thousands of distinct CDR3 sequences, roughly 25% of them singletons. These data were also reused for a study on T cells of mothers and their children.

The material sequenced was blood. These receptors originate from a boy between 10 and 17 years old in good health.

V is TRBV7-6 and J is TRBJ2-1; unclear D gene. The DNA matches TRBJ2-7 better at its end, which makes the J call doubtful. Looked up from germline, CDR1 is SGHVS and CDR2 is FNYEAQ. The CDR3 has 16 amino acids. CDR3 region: CASSLEGPSYLYEQYF. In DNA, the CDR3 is TGTGCCAGCAGCTTAGAAGGGCCATCATACCTCTACGAGCAGTACTTC.

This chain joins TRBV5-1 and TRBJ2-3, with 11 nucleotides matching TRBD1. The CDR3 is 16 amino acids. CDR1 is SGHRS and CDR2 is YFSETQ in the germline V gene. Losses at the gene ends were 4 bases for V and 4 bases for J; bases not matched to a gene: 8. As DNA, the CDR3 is TGCGCCAGCAGCCCGCGGCCGGGACAGGGGGCAGATACGCAGTATTTT. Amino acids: CASSPRPGQGADTQYF.

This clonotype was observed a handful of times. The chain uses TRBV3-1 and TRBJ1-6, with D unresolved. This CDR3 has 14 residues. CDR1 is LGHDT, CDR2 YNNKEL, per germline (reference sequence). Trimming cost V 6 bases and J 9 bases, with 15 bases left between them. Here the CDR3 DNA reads TGTGCCAGCAGTCCTTTCCTGGTGGGTTCACCCCTCCACTTT. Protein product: CASSPFLVGSPLHF. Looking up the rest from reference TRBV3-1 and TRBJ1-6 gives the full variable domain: DTAVSQTPKYLVTQMGNDKSIKCEQNLGHDTMYWYKQDSKKFLKIMFSYNNKELIINETVPNRFSPKSPDKAHLNLHINSLELGDSAVYFCASSPFLVGSPLHFGNGTRLTVT.

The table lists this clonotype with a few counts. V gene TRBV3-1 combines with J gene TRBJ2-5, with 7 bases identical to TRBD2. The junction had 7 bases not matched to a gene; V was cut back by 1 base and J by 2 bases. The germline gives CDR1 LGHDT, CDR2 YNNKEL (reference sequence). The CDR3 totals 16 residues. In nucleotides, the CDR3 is TGTGCCAGCAGCCAAGGGAAGGGCGGGGGTCAAGAGACCCAGTACTTC. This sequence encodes CASSQGKGGGQETQYF.

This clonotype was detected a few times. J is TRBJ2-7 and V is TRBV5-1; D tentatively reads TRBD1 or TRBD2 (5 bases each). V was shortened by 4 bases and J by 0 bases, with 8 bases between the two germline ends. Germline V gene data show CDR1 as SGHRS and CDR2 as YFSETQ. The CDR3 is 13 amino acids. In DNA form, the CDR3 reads TGCGCCAGCAGCGACGGGGCCTCCTACGAGCAGTACTTC. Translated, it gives CASSDGASYEQYF.

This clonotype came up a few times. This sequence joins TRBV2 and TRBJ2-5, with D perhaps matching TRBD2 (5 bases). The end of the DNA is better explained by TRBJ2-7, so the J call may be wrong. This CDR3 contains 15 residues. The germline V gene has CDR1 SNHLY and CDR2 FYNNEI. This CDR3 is CASQEGRMSSYEQYF. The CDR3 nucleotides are TGTGCCAGCCAAGAGGGCAGAATGAGCTCCTACGAGCAGTACTTC.

In DNA form, the CDR3 reads TGTGCCAGCAGCTTGTCGGACAGACCACTCTATGGCTACACCTTC. Amino acid sequence: CASSLSDRPLYGYTF. The J gene is TRBJ1-2, the V gene TRBV5-6; maybe TRBD1 (6 bases). CDR1 is SGHDT and CDR2 is YYEEEE in the germline V gene. This CDR3 is built from 15 residues. V was pared by 1 base and J by 4 bases, with 14 bases between.

Here the CDR3 reads CASSQTWVSPAGDEQFF. The DNA for the CDR3 is TGTGCCAGCAGTCAGACTTGGGTCTCCCCTGCGGGTGATGAGCAGTTCTTC. The V and J genes are TRBV6-2 or TRBV6-3 and TRBJ2-1, with a tentative D call TRBD2 (5 bases). V lost 5 bases and J lost 8, with 25 bases in between. Germline V gene sequence: CDR1 MNHEY, CDR2 SVGEGT. The CDR3 contains 17 residues.

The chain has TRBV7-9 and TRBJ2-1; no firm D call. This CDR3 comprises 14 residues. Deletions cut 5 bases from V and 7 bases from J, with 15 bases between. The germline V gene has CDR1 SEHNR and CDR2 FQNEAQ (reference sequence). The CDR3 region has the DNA TGTGCCAGCAGCGATTACCCGCCTAATAATGAGCAGTTCTTC. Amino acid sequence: CASSDYPPNNEQFF.

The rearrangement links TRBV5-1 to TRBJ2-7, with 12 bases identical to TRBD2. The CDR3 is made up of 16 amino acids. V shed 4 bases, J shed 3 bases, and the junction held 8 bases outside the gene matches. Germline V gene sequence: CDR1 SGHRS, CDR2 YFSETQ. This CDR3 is CASSPGLAGVIYEQYF. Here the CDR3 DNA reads TGCGCCAGCAGCCCGGGACTAGCGGGCGTAATCTACGAGCAGTACTTC.

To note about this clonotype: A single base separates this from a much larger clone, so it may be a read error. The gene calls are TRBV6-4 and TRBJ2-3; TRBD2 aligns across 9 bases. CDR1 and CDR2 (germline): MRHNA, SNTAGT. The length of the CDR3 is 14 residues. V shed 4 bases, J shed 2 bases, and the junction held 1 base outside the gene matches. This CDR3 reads CASSASGITDTQYF. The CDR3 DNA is TGTGCCAGCAGTGCTAGCGGGATCACAGATACGCAGTATTTT.

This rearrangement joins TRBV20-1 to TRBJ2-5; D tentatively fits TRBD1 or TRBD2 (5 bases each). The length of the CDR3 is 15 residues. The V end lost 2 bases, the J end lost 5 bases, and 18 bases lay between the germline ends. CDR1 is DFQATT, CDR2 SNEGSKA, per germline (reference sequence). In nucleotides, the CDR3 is TGCAGTGCTAGATCCCCCGGGGCCCGCCGGGAGACCCAGTACTTC. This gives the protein CSARSPGARRETQYF.

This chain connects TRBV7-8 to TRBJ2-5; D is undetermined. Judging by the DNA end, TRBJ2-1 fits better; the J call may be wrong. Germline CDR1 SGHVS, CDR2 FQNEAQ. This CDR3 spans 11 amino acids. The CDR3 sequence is CASSLNLAQFF. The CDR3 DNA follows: TGTGCCAGCAGCTTAAACCTTGCGCAGTTCTTC.

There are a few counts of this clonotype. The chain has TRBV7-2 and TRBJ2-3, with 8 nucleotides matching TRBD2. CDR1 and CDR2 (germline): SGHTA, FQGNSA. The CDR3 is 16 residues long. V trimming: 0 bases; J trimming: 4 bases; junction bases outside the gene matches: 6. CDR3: CASSLAGAGGPDTQYF. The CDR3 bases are TGTGCCAGCAGCTTAGCGGGGGCGGGGGGACCAGATACGCAGTATTTT.

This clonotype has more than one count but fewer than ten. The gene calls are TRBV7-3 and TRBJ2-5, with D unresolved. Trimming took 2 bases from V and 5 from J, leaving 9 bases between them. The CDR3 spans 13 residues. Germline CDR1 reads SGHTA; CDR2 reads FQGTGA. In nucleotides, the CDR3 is TGTGCCAGCAGCTTACACACCCTGGAGACCCAGTACTTC. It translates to CASSLHTLETQYF.

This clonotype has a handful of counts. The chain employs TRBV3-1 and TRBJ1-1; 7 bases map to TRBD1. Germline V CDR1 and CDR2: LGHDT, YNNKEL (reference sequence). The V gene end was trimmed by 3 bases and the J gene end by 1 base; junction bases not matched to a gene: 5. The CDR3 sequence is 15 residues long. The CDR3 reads CASSQLQGGNTEAFF. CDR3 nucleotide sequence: TGTGCCAGCAGCCAGCTTCAGGGGGGGAACACTGAAGCTTTCTTT.

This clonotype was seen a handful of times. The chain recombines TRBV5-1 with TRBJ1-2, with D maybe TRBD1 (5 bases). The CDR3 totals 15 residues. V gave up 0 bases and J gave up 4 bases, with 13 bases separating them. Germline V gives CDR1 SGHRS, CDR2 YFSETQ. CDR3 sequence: CASSLEPPGGYGYTF. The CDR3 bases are TGCGCCAGCAGCTTGGAGCCTCCCGGGGGCTATGGCTACACCTTC. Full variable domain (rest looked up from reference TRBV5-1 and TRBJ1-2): KAGVTQTPRYLIKTRGQQVTLSCSPISGHRSVSWYQQTPGQGLQFLFEYFSETQRNKGNFPGRFSGRQFSNSRSEMNVSTLELGDSALYLCASSLEPPGGYGYTFGSGTRLTVV.

This CDR3 reads CASSAGTSVGTQYF. DNA of the CDR3: TGTGCCAGCAGTGCCGGGACTTCCGTAGGGACCCAGTACTTC. The chain carries TRBV27 and TRBJ2-5, with D possibly being TRBD2 (6 bases). V gave up 5 bases and J gave up 7 bases, with 17 bases separating them. Per the germline V gene, CDR1 is MNHEY and CDR2 is SMNVEV (reference sequence). The CDR3 consists of 14 residues.

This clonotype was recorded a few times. CDR3 region: CAIGTANNSPLHF. In DNA, the CDR3 is TGTGCCATCGGGACTGCAAATAATTCACCCCTCCACTTT. The chain carries TRBV10-3 and TRBJ1-6; the D gene is possibly TRBD1 (5 bases). The ends were cut back, 8 bases at V and 5 bases at J, with 10 bases in the middle. CDR1 is ENHRY, CDR2 SYGVKD, per germline. The CDR3 length is 13 residues.

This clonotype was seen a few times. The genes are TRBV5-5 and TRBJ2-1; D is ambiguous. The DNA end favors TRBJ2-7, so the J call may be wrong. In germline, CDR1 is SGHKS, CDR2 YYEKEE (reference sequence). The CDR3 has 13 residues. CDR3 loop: CASSLDHGYEQYF. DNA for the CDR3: TGTGCCAGCAGCTTGGATCACGGCTACGAGCAGTACTTC.

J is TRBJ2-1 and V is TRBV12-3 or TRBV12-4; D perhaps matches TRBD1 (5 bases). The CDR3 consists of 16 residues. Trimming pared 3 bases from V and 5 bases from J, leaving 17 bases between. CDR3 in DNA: TGTGCCAGCAGTTTGGTACCCTGGGGCCCGAACAATGAGCAGTTCTTC. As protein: CASSLVPWGPNNEQFF.

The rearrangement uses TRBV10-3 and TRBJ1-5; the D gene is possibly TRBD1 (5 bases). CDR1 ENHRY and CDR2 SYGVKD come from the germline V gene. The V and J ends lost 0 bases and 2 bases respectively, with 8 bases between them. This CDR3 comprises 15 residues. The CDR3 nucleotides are TGTGCCATCAGTGAGTCCAGGGATGGCAATCAGCCCCAGCATTTT. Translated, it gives CAISESRDGNQPQHF.

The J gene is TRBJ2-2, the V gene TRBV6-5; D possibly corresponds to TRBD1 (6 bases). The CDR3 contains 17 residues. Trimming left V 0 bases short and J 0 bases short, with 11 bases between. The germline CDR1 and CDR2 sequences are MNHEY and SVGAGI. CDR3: CASSYSRRQANTGELFF. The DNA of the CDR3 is TGTGCCAGCAGTTACTCGAGGCGACAGGCGAACACCGGGGAGCTGTTTTTT.

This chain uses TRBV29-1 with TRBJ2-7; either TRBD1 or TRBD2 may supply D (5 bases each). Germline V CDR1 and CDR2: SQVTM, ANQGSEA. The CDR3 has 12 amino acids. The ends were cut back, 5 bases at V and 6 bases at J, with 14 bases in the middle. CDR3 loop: CSVWGRESEQYF. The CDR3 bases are TGCAGCGTTTGGGGGAGAGAGTCCGAGCAGTACTTC.

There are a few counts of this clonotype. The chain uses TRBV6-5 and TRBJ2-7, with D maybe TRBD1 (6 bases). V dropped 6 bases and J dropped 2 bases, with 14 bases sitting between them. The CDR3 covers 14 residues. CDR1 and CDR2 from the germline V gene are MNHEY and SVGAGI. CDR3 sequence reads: CASSLDSEPYEQYF. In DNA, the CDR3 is TGTGCCAGCAGCTTGGACAGTGAACCCTACGAGCAGTACTTC.

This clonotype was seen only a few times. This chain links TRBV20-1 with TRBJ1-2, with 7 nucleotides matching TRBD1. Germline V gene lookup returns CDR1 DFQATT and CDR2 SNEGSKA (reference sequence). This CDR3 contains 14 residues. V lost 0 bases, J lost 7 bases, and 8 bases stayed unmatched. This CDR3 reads CSARDLTGRVGYTF. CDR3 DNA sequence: TGCAGTGCTAGAGATTTGACAGGGAGAGTTGGCTACACCTTC.